Below are 9 T cell receptor beta chains sequenced from a single sample in a study of blood T cell repertoires in COVID-19. The method was immunoSEQ multiplex PCR; TCRdb's version includes in-frame clones alone and lacks a portion of them. The sample has about 200,000 clones, 85% seen once. Sequences were obtained from peripheral blood. The receptors originated from a man in his sixties with COVID-19, enrolled during active disease.

The chain recombines TRBV5-1 with TRBJ2-3; weak D call: TRBD2 (5 bases). This CDR3 has 16 amino acids. V dropped 5 bases and J dropped 4 bases, with 20 bases sitting between them. The V gene's germline CDR1 is SGHRS and CDR2 YFSETQ. Here the CDR3 DNA reads TGCGCCAGCAGTCCCTCGGTAGCGTATAAGGCAGATACGCAGTATTTT. Protein product: CASSPSVAYKADTQYF.

This sequence joins TRBV12-5 and TRBJ2-7; 8 nucleotides align to TRBD1. Germline loops: CDR1 LGHNT, CDR2 FRNRAP. The CDR3 contains 13 residues. J lost 5 bases, V lost 3 bases, and 3 bases had no gene match. The CDR3: CASGLAGGDEQYF. CDR3 in DNA: TGTGCTAGTGGTTTAGCAGGGGGCGACGAGCAGTACTTC. Full variable domain (remainder filled in from reference TRBV12-5 and TRBJ2-7): DARVTQTPRHKVTEMGQEVTMRCQPILGHNTVFWYRQTMMQGLELLAYFRNRAPLDDSGMPKDRFSAEMPDATLATLKIQPSEPRDSAVYFCASGLAGGDEQYFGPGTRLTVT.

The rearrangement uses TRBV18 and TRBJ1-5, with unresolved D. Between the trimmed V and J ends, which lost 3 bases and 5 bases, there was a span of 8 bases. This CDR3 region has 13 residues. From germline, CDR1 is KGHSH and CDR2 LQKENI. The chain's CDR3 is CASSPNTDQPQHF. CDR3 bases: TGTGCCAGCTCACCCAACACCGATCAGCCCCAGCATTTT.

V gene TRBV11-2 combines with J gene TRBJ1-2; D not certain. Germline assignment: CDR1 SGHAT and CDR2 FQNNGV. The CDR3 runs 11 residues. V was pared by 5 bases and J by 2 bases, with 3 bases between. The CDR3 loop is CASSQNYGYTF. CDR3 nucleotides: TGTGCCAGCAGCCAAAACTATGGCTACACCTTC.

J is TRBJ1-5 and V is TRBV10-3; D remains ambiguous. The CDR3 length is 15 residues. Trimming cost V 11 bases and J 0 bases, with 17 bases left between them. Germline V lookup: CDR1 ENHRY, CDR2 SYGVKD. The CDR3 coding sequence is TGTGCCGCCAGACCGAATCAGGATAGCAATCAGCCCCAGCATTTT. Translation gives CAARPNQDSNQPQHF.

The chain joins TRBV29-1 to TRBJ1-2; perhaps TRBD1 as D (6 bases). Deletions cut 7 bases from V and 6 bases from J, with 12 bases between. Germline V gene lookup returns CDR1 SQVTM and CDR2 ANQGSEA. The CDR3 loop spans 11 amino acids. This CDR3 is CSAKQGDGYTF. The CDR3 nucleotides read TGCAGCGCCAAACAGGGAGATGGCTACACCTTC.

In its sample, this clone was seen once. V is TRBV6-5 and J is TRBJ2-5, with 10 bases identical to TRBD1. The CDR3 length is 15 residues. Unmatched junction bases numbered 10, after V lost 6 bases and J lost 6 bases. The germline CDR1 and CDR2 sequences are MNHEY and SVGAGI. The CDR3 region has the DNA TGTGCCAGCAGCCTAACCGGGACAGGGGAAAAGACCCAGTACTTC. As protein: CASSLTGTGEKTQYF.

The chain recombines TRBV5-1 with TRBJ1-1; D ambiguous. The CDR3 spans 14 residues. Germline CDR1 SGHRS, CDR2 YFSETQ. V was shortened by 1 base and J by 4 bases, with 11 bases between the two germline ends. The CDR3 nucleotides are TGCGCCAGCAGCTTGAGGCGGGAGAGCACTGAAGCTTTCTTT. Amino acids: CASSLRRESTEAFF.

This clone was counted between two and nine times. V is TRBV7-2 and J is TRBJ1-2; D not resolved. Trimming stripped 3 bases from V and 2 bases from J, with 10 bases between. The germline V gene encodes CDR1 SGHTA and CDR2 FQGNSA. This CDR3 has 14 residues. As DNA, the CDR3 is TGTGCCAGCAGCTTTAACAGCTTCAACTATGGCTACACCTTC. Translating gives CASSFNSFNYGYTF.